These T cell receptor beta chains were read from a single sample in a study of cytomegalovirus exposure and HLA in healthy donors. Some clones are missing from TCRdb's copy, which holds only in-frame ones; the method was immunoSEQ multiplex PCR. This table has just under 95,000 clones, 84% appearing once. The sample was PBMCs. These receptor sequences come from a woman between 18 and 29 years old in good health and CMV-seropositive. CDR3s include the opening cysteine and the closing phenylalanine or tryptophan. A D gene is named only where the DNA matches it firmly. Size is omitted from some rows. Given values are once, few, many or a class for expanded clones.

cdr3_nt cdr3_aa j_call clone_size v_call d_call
TGCGCCAGCAGCTTTAGAGGGGAGGGGATGAACACTGAAGCTTTCTTT CASSFRGEGMNTEAFF TRBJ1-1 once TRBV5-1 -
TGTGCCAGCAGCTTAATTTCTGGGGGGAGCACAGATACGCAGTATTTT CASSLISGGSTDTQYF TRBJ2-3 - TRBV7-3 -
TGTGCCTGCCCCCAGGGAACTGGCTACACCTTC CACPQGTGYTF TRBJ1-2 - TRBV30 -
TGTGCCAGCTCAGCTAACTATGGCTACACCTTC CASSANYGYTF TRBJ1-2 - TRBV19 -
TGTGCCAGCAGCTCCCCTAGTTCCCCAGATACGCAGTATTTT CASSSPSSPDTQYF TRBJ2-3 - TRBV5-4 -
TGTGCCAGCAGCGCTAGCGGGAGGGAGGAGACCCAGTACTTC CASSASGREETQYF TRBJ2-5 once TRBV9 TRBD2
TGTGCCAGCACTACCTACTACCATGAGCAGTTCTTC CASTTYYHEQFF TRBJ2-1 - TRBV6-1 -
TGTGCCAGCAGTCCTCCGAGAGCCCCTAGCACAGATACGCAGTATTTT CASSPPRAPSTDTQYF TRBJ2-3 - TRBV6-6 -
TGCAGCGTTGAATGGGGCTGGGGGGAGGGCCCTGCCGGGGAGCTGTTTTTT CSVEWGWGEGPAGELFF TRBJ2-2 - TRBV29-1 TRBD2
TGTGCCACCGCGAGAGGTAACACCGGGGAGCTGTTTTTT CATARGNTGELFF TRBJ2-2 - TRBV19 -
TGTGCCAGCAGCTTGGGGCATGGAAACACCATATATTTT CASSLGHGNTIYF TRBJ1-3 - TRBV5-5 -
TGTGCCAGCAGCAGGCGGGCGATGTACACTGAAGCTTTCTTT CASSRRAMYTEAFF TRBJ1-1 - TRBV27 -
TGCGCCAGCAGCAGAGGTACAGGGGATACAACCTACGAGCAGTACTTC CASSRGTGDTTYEQYF TRBJ2-7 - TRBV5-1 TRBD1
TGTGCCAGCAGTGAGACAGGGGGGTCCTACGAGCAGTACTTC CASSETGGSYEQYF TRBJ2-7 - TRBV28 TRBD1
TGTGCCAGCAGCGAATTGGGACTTAGCACAGATACGCAGTATTTT CASSELGLSTDTQYF TRBJ2-3 - TRBV6-6 -
TGCGCCAGCAGTGATCCAGGCGGGTTAGATACGCAGTATTTT CASSDPGGLDTQYF TRBJ2-3 - TRBV10-1 -
TGCGCCAGCAGCTTGGTTAGCGGGGGGGCGGATACGCAGTATTTT CASSLVSGGADTQYF TRBJ2-3 - TRBV5-1 TRBD2
TGTGCCTGGAGTGTACTTCTTACTAGCAGAGATACGCAGTATTTT CAWSVLLTSRDTQYF TRBJ2-3 - TRBV30 -
TGTGCCAGCAGCGCCCTAGGGACGGGAGACACTGAAGCTTTCTTT CASSALGTGDTEAFF TRBJ1-1 - TRBV6-1 -
TGTGCCAGCGCCCCAAGGGGGAAAGATACGCAGTATTTT CASAPRGKDTQYF TRBJ2-3 - TRBV6-5 -
TGCAGCGCCCGGGACTCGAGCTCTGGAAACACCATATATTTT CSARDSSSGNTIYF TRBJ1-3 - TRBV29-1 -
TGTGCCAGCAGCTTAGGGGGGGCAGGGGGCACTGAAGCTTTCTTT CASSLGGAGGTEAFF TRBJ1-1 - TRBV11-3 TRBD1
TGCGCCAGCAGCTTGGGACATTTCCAGCCCTATGGCTACACCTTC CASSLGHFQPYGYTF TRBJ1-2 - TRBV5-1 -